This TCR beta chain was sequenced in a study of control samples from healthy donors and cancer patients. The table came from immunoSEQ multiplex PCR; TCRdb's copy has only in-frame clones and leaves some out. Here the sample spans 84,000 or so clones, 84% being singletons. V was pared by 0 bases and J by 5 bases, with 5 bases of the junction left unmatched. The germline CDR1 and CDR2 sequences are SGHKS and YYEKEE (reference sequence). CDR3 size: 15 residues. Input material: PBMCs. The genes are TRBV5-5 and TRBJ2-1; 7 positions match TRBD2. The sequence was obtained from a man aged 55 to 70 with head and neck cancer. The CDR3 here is CASSLVSGRDNEQFF. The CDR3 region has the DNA TGTGCCAGCAGCTTGGTTTCAGGGAGGGACAATGAGCAGTTCTTC.